Each of the 23 T cell receptor beta chains below was sequenced from the same sample in a study of control samples from healthy donors and cancer patients. Profiling relied on immunoSEQ multiplex PCR, and the TCRdb table lists in-frame clones only, not all of them. The sample has approximately 230,000 clones; roughly four fifths are singletons. Material: PBMCs. The receptor set was obtained from a woman aged 55-70 years with lung cancer.

This sequence joins TRBV6-5 and TRBJ2-5; D call uncertain. CDR3 length equals 12 residues. Trimming stripped 8 bases from V and 5 bases from J, with 12 bases between. CDR1 is MNHEY, CDR2 SVGAGI, per germline. CDR3 sequence reads: CASGPHPETQYF. The CDR3 DNA follows: TGTGCCAGCGGACCCCACCCCGAGACCCAGTACTTC.

For this clone: A junction end diverges from the germline sequence, so it may reflect a read error. At the DNA level, this CDR3 is encoded by other sequences in the same sample as well. The chain has TRBV29-1 and TRBJ2-6, with a possible D match to TRBD1 (6 bases). CDR1 SQVTM and CDR2 ANQGSEA come from the germline V gene. CDR3 length: 14 amino acids. The CDR3 coding sequence is TGCAGCGTAGAAGGGGGTTCTGGGGCCAACGTCCTGACTTTC. This codes for CSVEGGSGANVLTF.

The rearrangement links TRBV7-9 to TRBJ1-4; TRBD1 aligns across 9 bases. The length of the CDR3 is 19 residues. V shed 5 bases and J 5 bases; nucleotides not matched to a gene: 18. Germline-derived CDR1 and CDR2 are SEHNR and FQNEAQ (reference sequence). CDR3 DNA sequence: TGTGCCAGCAGCCCAACAACAGGGACAGGGTCAGGTAGAAATGAAAAACTGTTTTTT. Translating it yields CASSPTTGTGSGRNEKLFF.

The chain links TRBV28 to TRBJ2-7; D might be TRBD1 or TRBD2, each matching 6 bases. CDR1 MDHEN and CDR2 SYDVKM come from the germline V gene. V dropped 7 bases and J dropped 7 bases, with 17 bases sitting between them. The CDR3 length is 13 residues. CDR3 DNA sequence: TGTGCCAGCACCACCTTAGGGGGGTGGGAGCAGTACTTC. It yields the protein CASTTLGGWEQYF.

This chain joins TRBV3-1 (or the pseudogene TRBV3-2) and TRBJ2-1; 11 bases line up with TRBD2. Germline V gene sequence: CDR1 LGHDT, CDR2 YNNKEL (reference sequence). There are 15 residues in the CDR3. V lost 1 base to trimming and J lost 12 bases; unmatched junction nucleotides: 8. The CDR3 DNA is TGTGCCAGCAGCCAAGCGGTACTAGCGGGAGTGGGGCAGTTCTTC. This gives the protein CASSQAVLAGVGQFF.

The rearrangement joins TRBV7-9 to TRBJ1-6; D perhaps matches TRBD1 (5 bases). The V and J ends lost 3 bases and 9 bases respectively, with 12 bases between them. This CDR3 comprises 14 residues. Germline CDR1 and CDR2: SEHNR and FQNEAQ (reference sequence). The CDR3 DNA reads TGTGCCAGCAGCTTTCTAGGGGCTGGTTCACCCCTCCACTTT. It codes for CASSFLGAGSPLHF.

The gene calls are TRBV19 and TRBJ2-3; 7 nucleotides match TRBD1. This CDR3 contains 13 residues. V dropped 4 bases and J dropped 6; count of bases not matched to a gene: 4. Germline V gene lookup returns CDR1 LNHDA and CDR2 SQIVND (reference sequence). In nucleotides, the CDR3 is TGTGCCAGTAGTAGACAGGGTCAGGATACGCAGTATTTT. Amino acid sequence: CASSRQGQDTQYF.

The rearrangement links TRBV7-9 to TRBJ2-1; 11 nucleotides align to TRBD2. The length of the CDR3 is 17 residues. Trimming removed 2 bases from V and 4 bases from J; junction bases left unmatched: 7. Germline loops: CDR1 SEHNR, CDR2 FQNEAQ (reference sequence). Written as DNA, the CDR3 is TGTGCCAGCAGCTTACTAACAGGACTAGCGGGTTACAATGAGCAGTTCTTC. Its translation: CASSLLTGLAGYNEQFF.

The chain combines TRBV7-2 with TRBJ2-2; no clear D. Trimming shortened V by 3 bases and J by 6 bases, and 5 bases separated the two germline ends. The CDR3 consists of 12 residues. Germline assignment: CDR1 SGHTA and CDR2 FQGNSA. CDR3 loop: CASSFDSGELFF. The CDR3 DNA is TGTGCCAGCAGCTTTGATTCCGGGGAGCTGTTTTTT.

The chain combines TRBV5-1 with TRBJ2-3; D unclear. This CDR3 contains 11 residues. CDR1 and CDR2 from the germline V gene are SGHRS and YFSETQ. Trimming cost V 8 bases and J 5 bases, with 9 bases left between them. CDR3 in DNA: TGCGCCAGGGGGATAATAGATACGCAGTATTTT. This encodes CARGIIDTQYF. Variable domain in full (rest from reference TRBV5-1 and TRBJ2-3): KAGVTQTPRYLIKTRGQQVTLSCSPISGHRSVSWYQQTPGQGLQFLFEYFSETQRNKGNFPGRFSGRQFSNSRSEMNVSTLELGDSALYLCARGIIDTQYFGPGTRLTVL.

Points on this clone: Because the CDR3's place on the DNA is in doubt, the DNA is left out and the CDR3 is given as listed by TCRdb. V gene TRBV28 combines with J gene TRBJ2-5. The CDR3 region is 12 residues in length, termini included. In germline, CDR1 is MDHEN, CDR2 SYDVKM. CDR3 sequence: CASSWGTSGQYF.

CDR3 DNA: TGCGCCAGCAGCTTTGACCTGGACTATGGCTACACCTTC. Its translation is CASSFDLDYGYTF. The chain carries TRBV5-1 and TRBJ1-2; D call uncertain. The CDR3 is 13 residues long. Trimming took off 2 bases at V and 3 bases at J, with 8 bases between the two ends. Germline values: CDR1 SGHRS, CDR2 YFSETQ.

The V gene is TRBV7-9, the J gene TRBJ1-1; TRBD1 might be the D (5 bases). The CDR3 runs 15 residues. Trimming left V 8 bases short and J 0 bases short, with 16 bases between. Germline CDR1 reads SEHNR; CDR2 reads FQNEAQ (reference sequence). The CDR3 spells CASHLFQGLNTEAFF. Written as DNA, the CDR3 is TGTGCCAGCCACCTATTCCAGGGATTGAACACTGAAGCTTTCTTT.

The rearrangement joins TRBV7-3 to TRBJ2-1; TRBD2 aligns across 7 bases. V was clipped by 8 bases and J by 5 bases; unmatched bases: 6. Germline V CDR1 and CDR2: SGHTA, FQGTGA. CDR3 size: 13 residues. CDR3 region: CASEGGRHNEQFF. The CDR3 DNA reads as TGTGCCAGCGAGGGAGGGAGACACAATGAGCAGTTCTTC.

This chain connects TRBV7-8 to TRBJ1-1, with 7 bases identical to TRBD1. The germline V gene encodes CDR1 SGHVS and CDR2 FQNEAQ. Losses at the gene ends were 1 base for V and 5 bases for J; bases not matched to a gene: 10. CDR3 length: 16 residues. CDR3 nucleotides: TGTGCCAGCAGCTTAGGGACAGGTGGGGGAGAAACTGAAGCTTTCTTT. Translating it yields CASSLGTGGGETEAFF.

V gene TRBV21-1 combines with J gene TRBJ2-3; the table's TRBD2 call for D was not verified on the DNA. TRBV21-1 is a documented pseudogene. The CDR3 length is 13 residues. CDR3 protein: CASKELLGTEQYF. CDR3 nucleotides: TGTGCCAGCAAAGAACTCCTTGGGACTGAGCAGTATTTT.

The chain couples TRBV6-6 to TRBJ2-5; 10 bases are a match to TRBD1. Germline trimming cut 6 bases from V and 5 bases from J; bases unmatched to any gene: 9. Germline V gene data show CDR1 as MNHNY and CDR2 as SVGAGI (reference sequence). This CDR3 comprises 15 residues. CDR3 in DNA: TGTGCCAGCAGGCCGACAGGGGGCCAGTCGGAGACCCAGTACTTC. The encoded protein is CASRPTGGQSETQYF.

The chain uses TRBV5-5 and TRBJ2-7; no clear D. Germline V gene sequence: CDR1 SGHKS, CDR2 YYEKEE (reference sequence). The CDR3 consists of 14 residues. The V and J ends lost 2 bases and 0 bases respectively, with 9 bases between them. The CDR3 sequence is CASSFQVVSYEQYF. CDR3 DNA sequence: TGTGCCAGCAGCTTTCAGGTAGTCTCCTACGAGCAGTACTTC.

The V call is TRBV5-1, the J call TRBJ1-1; no clear D gene. In germline, CDR1 is SGHRS, CDR2 YFSETQ. CDR3 length: 13 residues. With 2 bases removed from V and 1 base from J, the gap between germline ends came to 6 bases. The CDR3 nucleotides are TGCGCCAGCAGCTTATACAGGAACACTGAAGCTTTCTTT. This translates into CASSLYRNTEAFF. Looking up the rest from reference TRBV5-1 and TRBJ1-1 gives the full variable domain: KAGVTQTPRYLIKTRGQQVTLSCSPISGHRSVSWYQQTPGQGLQFLFEYFSETQRNKGNFPGRFSGRQFSNSRSEMNVSTLELGDSALYLCASSLYRNTEAFFGQGTRLTVV.

The chain recombines TRBV5-7 with TRBJ2-1; D unresolved. TRBV5-7 is an ORF for which the function is uncertain. Trimming took off 5 bases at V and 5 bases at J, with 8 bases between the two ends. The CDR3 loop spans 12 amino acids. The CDR3 DNA reads as TGTGCCAGCAGGAGGACGAACAATGAGCAGTTCTTC. Amino acids: CASRRTNNEQFF.

The chain carries TRBV6-5 and TRBJ1-2; D is uncertain. Germline V gene lookup returns CDR1 MNHEY and CDR2 SVGAGI. Deletions cut 7 bases from V and 4 bases from J, with 16 bases between. CDR3 length: 14 residues. CDR3 sequence reads: CASNLGQLLYGYTF. The CDR3 DNA reads as TGTGCCAGCAATCTGGGTCAGCTCCTCTATGGCTACACCTTC.

The chain links TRBV5-5 to TRBJ2-1; maybe TRBD2 (6 bases). This CDR3 is built from 15 residues. V was cut by 1 base and J by 4 bases, with 12 bases left in between. Germline CDR1 and CDR2: SGHKS and YYEKEE (reference sequence). The DNA for the CDR3 is TGTGCCAGCAGCTTGTGGGTAGGGAGGTACAATGAGCAGTTCTTC. Translating gives CASSLWVGRYNEQFF.

The rearrangement links TRBV18 to TRBJ1-5; 9 nucleotides match TRBD1. Germline CDR1 reads KGHSH; CDR2 reads LQKENI. The CDR3 covers 17 residues. V lost 3 bases, J lost 4 bases, and 10 bases stayed unmatched. CDR3 residues: CASSPLGVGTGNQPQHF. The CDR3 DNA is TGTGCCAGCTCACCCTTGGGTGTGGGGACAGGGAATCAGCCCCAGCATTTT.